Below, one TCR beta chain is given with its context. Its antigen is unknown. Base qualities are missing; no much larger clone stands one base away. The entry originates in a study of blood T cell repertoires in COVID-19 (dated by TCRdb to 2020 to 2021). About the investigation overall: Samples from collaborators originated in the United States, Italy and Spain and spanned both the acute and convalescent phases of COVID-19. The material from the prospective study consisted of cDNA or gDNA derived from T cells, B-cell-depleted T cells, or PBMCs. Subjects who had been exposed to COVID-19, were actively infected with it, or had recovered from it provided the deeply sampled blood TCRbeta repertoires that made up the dataset. The repertoires were released in a freely available public database meant as a resource for research on the immune response to SARS-CoV-2. The samples were drawn from the first 160 participants of the ongoing ImmuneRACE study and from about 1,200 subjects provided by 6 global collaborators. A de-identified subject ID, COVID-19 status, age in years and sex were almost always included in the sample metadata. Where HLA class I and class II types were available, the types were taken from metadata supplied by the sample provider, not from assay-based typing.

Summary of the overall study and its limitations: The quantity of clinical and demographic metadata differed by source and by participant and was supplied without curation.

TCRbeta CDR3 regions were amplified from genomic DNA by means of the immunoSEQ Assay, a bias-controlled multiplex PCR. The study's processing was this. Within the assay, amplification of reference gene primers was used to estimate how many nucleated cells each sample contained. Sequence reads were collapsed and filtered to measure the absolute abundance of every unique TCRbeta CDR3 rearrangement. For each sample, productive Simpson clonality was calculated as the square root of Simpson's diversity index across productive rearrangements. Entries here come from immuneACCESS through TCRdb and include only in-frame sequences with V and J called. Some clones fail to appear in such tables; in the studies checked, an unresolved V gene covers under half of the shortfall, and the cause of the remainder is unknown. The V and J calls and clone size come from that table; D and trimming were worked out from the DNA. The sample table records about 140,000 clones; roughly 84% of these occur just once. The top ten constitute approximately 8% of the sample.

The CDR3 sequence holds 16 residues, the cysteine and phenylalanine included. Solely the CDR3 DNA is kept, with 48 bases framed from the first base. For this chain, trimming is 6 bases at the V end and 2 bases at the J end, and the number of junction bases without a gene match is 12. CDR1 and CDR2 were assigned from the germline V gene (reference sequence) as MNHEY and SMNVEV. The collaborating institutions used their own protocols to collect whole blood in K2EDTA tubes. Collaborator samples were shipped for TCRbeta analysis as frozen whole blood, isolated PBMCs, or DNA extracted from either sample type.

This TCR came from a woman between 55 and 75 years old with acute or convalescent COVID-19. The sequence is built from TRBV27 and TRBJ2-7, and 8 junctional nucleotides match TRBD2. The sample taken for sequencing was peripheral blood. Here is the DNA: TGTGCCAGCAGACCCTCTGGCGGGGGGCTTGCCTACGAGCAGTACTTC. This is translated as CASRPSGGGLAYEQYF.